The 23 T cell receptor beta chains reported below all come from one sample, sequenced in a study of radiation and T cells in renal cell carcinoma. The data were produced by immunoSEQ multiplex PCR, yet TCRdb's version contains in-frame clones alone and is incomplete. This sample carries over 60,000 clones, 65% to 90% of them seen once, and the ten largest clones take 22%. Noted time point: blood 2 weeks post-SBRT. Treatment described: 15 Gy SBRT to primary tumor, nephrectomy 4 weeks later. Specimen: blood, collected from a patient whose treatment included radiotherapy and nephrectomy. These receptors were obtained from a woman aged 45-65 years with renal cell carcinoma.

The V and J genes are TRBV19 and TRBJ2-1; the D gene is possibly TRBD2 (6 bases). Trimming left V 6 bases short and J 9 bases short, with 27 bases between. Germline V gene sequence: CDR1 LNHDA, CDR2 SQIVND (reference sequence). The CDR3 spans 17 residues. The CDR3 region is CASSTGHVAGGMGEQFF. CDR3 nucleotides: TGTGCCAGTAGCACCGGCCACGTGGCAGGCGGGATGGGTGAGCAGTTCTTC.

This chain links TRBV9 with TRBJ2-7, with D possibly being TRBD2 (6 bases). Germline CDR1 reads SGDLS; CDR2 reads YYNGEE. CDR3 size: 17 residues. Trimming cost V 5 bases and J 5 bases, with 26 bases left between them. CDR3 DNA: TGTGCCAGCAGTCCCCAATTGGGGCAGGGACTTATCCACGAGCAGTACTTC. Its protein is CASSPQLGQGLIHEQYF. Complete variable domain (other parts from reference TRBV9 and TRBJ2-7): DSGVTQTPKHLITATGQRVTLRCSPRSGDLSVYWYQQSLDQGLQFLIQYYNGEERAKGNILERFSAQQFPDLHSELNLSSLELGDSALYFCASSPQLGQGLIHEQYFGPGTRLTVT.

The chain couples TRBV10-3 to TRBJ1-5; D uncertain. V was cut by 6 bases and J by 1 base, with 10 bases left in between. The CDR3 is made up of 14 amino acids. Germline V CDR1 and CDR2: ENHRY, SYGVKD. CDR3 bases: TGTGCCATCAGGAATGAGGGCAGCAATCAGCCCCAGCATTTT. As protein: CAIRNEGSNQPQHF.

The chain combines TRBV30 with TRBJ1-6, with unresolved D. CDR3 length: 13 residues. The germline V gene has CDR1 GTSNPN and CDR2 SVGIG (reference sequence). Trimming shortened V by 2 bases and J by 10 bases, and 12 bases separated the two germline ends. CDR3 coding DNA: TGTGCCTGGAGTCCTCCCGGTTGGTCACCCCTCCACTTT. This sequence encodes CAWSPPGWSPLHF.

This chain connects TRBV14 to TRBJ2-5, with 14 bases that match TRBD2. J gave up 3 bases and V 4 bases, and 7 bases lay outside the gene matches. The CDR3 spans 17 residues. CDR1 is SGHDN and CDR2 is FVKESK in the germline V gene. Here the CDR3 DNA reads TGTGCCAGCAGCCCCAGACTAGCGGGGGGGCCTGAAGAGACCCAGTACTTC. Translation: CASSPRLAGGPEETQYF.

CDR3 nucleotide sequence: TGTGCCAGCAGCTTAGGCCGCAATAGCAATCAGCCCCAGCATTTT. Its protein is CASSLGRNSNQPQHF. V is TRBV7-2 and J is TRBJ1-5; no clear D. This CDR3 is 15 amino acids long. The V and J ends lost 1 base and 0 bases respectively, with 7 bases between them. The germline gives CDR1 SGHTA, CDR2 FQGNSA. Together with reference TRBV7-2 and TRBJ1-5, the CDR3 gives the full variable domain: GAGVSQSPSNKVTEKGKDVELRCDPISGHTALYWYRQSLGQGLEFLIYFQGNSAPDKSGLPSDRFSAERTGGSVSTLTIQRTQQEDSAVYLCASSLGRNSNQPQHFGDGTRLSIL.

The J gene is TRBJ1-2, the V gene TRBV28, with D possibly TRBD1 on 5 matching bases. The germline V gene encodes CDR1 MDHEN and CDR2 SYDVKM. The CDR3 contains 14 residues. V lost 2 bases and J 4 bases, leaving 11 bases between the germline ends. The CDR3 DNA sequence: TGTGCCAGCAGTTTAGGGACTCGGGGCTATGGCTACACCTTC. This codes for CASSLGTRGYGYTF.

This sequence joins TRBV15 and TRBJ2-3; D is ambiguous. Germline loops: CDR1 LNHNV, CDR2 YYDKDF (reference sequence). V shed 0 bases and J shed 1 base, with 8 bases lying between them. This CDR3 spans 15 amino acids. CDR3 loop: CATSRDRTRTDTQYF. In DNA form, the CDR3 reads TGTGCCACCAGCAGAGATAGGACCCGCACAGATACGCAGTATTTT.

The CDR3 bases are TGTGCCATCAGAAGCCGGGACAGCTACAATGAGCAGTTCTTC. This translates into CAIRSRDSYNEQFF. The chain joins TRBV10-3 to TRBJ2-1, with 7 positions matching TRBD1. J gave up 3 bases and V 6 bases, and 5 bases lay outside the gene matches. The CDR3 totals 14 residues. CDR1 and CDR2 from the germline V gene are ENHRY and SYGVKD.

On this clone: Its ends do not fully match the called genes, so a read error is possible. The chain employs TRBV7-7 and TRBJ1-2; D may be TRBD1 (6 bases). CDR3 length equals 11 residues. Germline CDR1 SSHAT, CDR2 FNYEAQ (reference sequence). CDR3 region: CASSYRDGYTF. The CDR3 DNA follows: TGTGCTAGCAGCTACAGGGATGGCTACACCTTC.

The chain employs TRBV6-5 and TRBJ2-7; 10 nucleotides line up with TRBD2. Per the germline V gene, CDR1 is MNHEY and CDR2 is SVGAGI. The CDR3 extends over 15 amino acids. V shed 6 bases and J 3 bases; nucleotides not matched to a gene: 8. The CDR3: CASSRKPSGGYEQYF. The CDR3 DNA reads TGTGCCAGCAGCCGAAAACCTAGCGGGGGCTACGAGCAGTACTTC.

The CDR3 loop is CASSSPSGPMFF. The CDR3 DNA follows: TGTGCCAGCAGCTCACCTAGCGGCCCGATGTTCTTC. The genes are TRBV7-3 and TRBJ2-1; 7 nucleotides line up with TRBD2. V lost 4 bases, J lost 15 bases, and 9 bases stayed unmatched. CDR1 SGHTA and CDR2 FQGTGA come from the germline V gene. This CDR3 is built from 12 residues.

The genes are TRBV19 and TRBJ2-7, with D maybe TRBD1 (5 bases). The length of the CDR3 is 14 residues. Between the trimmed V and J ends, which lost 7 bases and 2 bases, there was a span of 15 bases. Germline V lookup: CDR1 LNHDA, CDR2 SQIVND (reference sequence). The CDR3 here is CASNERQGTYEQYF. In DNA form, the CDR3 reads TGTGCCAGTAACGAACGGCAGGGTACCTACGAGCAGTACTTC. Variable domain in full (rest from reference TRBV19 and TRBJ2-7): DGGITQSPKYLFRKEGQNVTLSCEQNLNHDAMYWYRQDPGQGLRLIYYSQIVNDFQKGDIAEGYSVSREKKESFPLTVTSAQKNPTAFYLCASNERQGTYEQYFGPGTRLTVT.

J is TRBJ2-5 and V is TRBV18; 8 bases line up with TRBD1. The trim removed 2 bases at V and 9 bases at J, leaving 11 bases unmatched. This CDR3 comprises 15 residues. Germline V gives CDR1 KGHSH, CDR2 LQKENI. CDR3 region: CASSPGDRATGAQYF. The DNA of the CDR3 is TGTGCCAGCTCACCAGGAGACAGGGCGACAGGGGCCCAGTACTTC.

The chain uses TRBV6-5 and TRBJ2-5; 13 bases line up with TRBD2. The closer fit of TRBJ2-7 to the DNA end suggests the J call may be wrong. CDR1 is MNHEY, CDR2 SVGAGI, per germline. The CDR3 sequence is 15 residues long. The CDR3 protein is CASRSTSGGVGEQYF. The CDR3 DNA is TGTGCCAGCAGGAGTACTAGCGGGGGGGTTGGCGAGCAGTACTTC.

CDR3 DNA sequence: TGTGCCAGCAGCTTGGGCCGGGACAGGGCCTACGAGCAGTACTTC. It encodes CASSLGRDRAYEQYF. V gene TRBV7-8 combines with J gene TRBJ2-7, with 9 positions matching TRBD1. This CDR3 is 15 amino acids long. With 3 bases clipped from V and 2 bases from J, the junction kept 5 bases outside the gene matches. Germline lookup yields CDR1 SGHVS and CDR2 FQNEAQ.

The V and J genes are TRBV28 and TRBJ1-2; 7 bases line up with TRBD1. The CDR3 runs 14 residues. Germline values: CDR1 MDHEN, CDR2 SYDVKM. The V gene end was trimmed by 5 bases and the J gene end by 7 bases; junction bases not matched to a gene: 10. The CDR3 sequence is CASSPFEAGGGYTF. The DNA of the CDR3 is TGTGCCAGCAGTCCCTTCGAGGCAGGGGGTGGCTACACCTTC.

J is TRBJ2-5 and V is TRBV28; D possibly corresponds to TRBD2 (6 bases). Germline lookup yields CDR1 MDHEN and CDR2 SYDVKM. This CDR3 is built from 13 residues. CDR3 nucleotides: TGTGCGGGGAGGCCGCACACACAGGAGACCCAGTACTTC. Translating gives CAGRPHTQETQYF.

The chain joins TRBV19 to TRBJ2-7; no reliable D call. This CDR3 region has 14 residues. The V end lost 1 base, the J end lost 1 base, and 8 bases lay between the germline ends. CDR1 and CDR2 (germline): LNHDA, SQIVND (reference sequence). The CDR3 loop reads CASSIGAASYEQYF. CDR3 DNA sequence: TGTGCCAGTAGTATAGGAGCAGCTTCCTACGAGCAGTACTTC.

This chain links TRBV19 with TRBJ2-4, with D unresolved. This CDR3 contains 12 residues. V was clipped by 7 bases and J by 8 bases, with 12 bases between them. CDR1 is LNHDA, CDR2 SQIVND, per germline (reference sequence). In DNA form, the CDR3 reads TGTGCCAGTACTAACTCTAGGGACATTCAGTACTTC. It yields the protein CASTNSRDIQYF.

The chain uses TRBV18 and TRBJ2-5, with D tentatively TRBD1 or TRBD2 (5 bases each). V gave up 2 bases and J gave up 5 bases, with 15 bases separating them. CDR1 is KGHSH, CDR2 LQKENI, per germline. This CDR3 comprises 15 residues. The CDR3 protein is CASSPNAVEGETQYF. Written as DNA, the CDR3 is TGTGCCAGCTCACCAAACGCTGTCGAGGGGGAGACCCAGTACTTC.

This clone was detected only once. This rearrangement joins TRBV7-9 to TRBJ2-1; D call uncertain. Per germline, CDR1 SEHNR and CDR2 FQNEAQ (reference sequence). The CDR3 length is 13 residues. Trimming cost V 11 bases and J 7 bases, with 18 bases left between them. The chain's CDR3 is CASTPPTLNEQFF. The CDR3 DNA reads as TGTGCCTCGACCCCACCGACACTTAATGAGCAGTTCTTC.

This chain joins TRBV6-4 and TRBJ2-2, with D tentatively TRBD1 or TRBD2 (5 bases each). The CDR3 contains 15 residues. CDR1 MRHNA and CDR2 SNTAGT come from the germline V gene. Trimming took 8 bases from V and 2 from J, leaving 15 bases between them. This CDR3 is CASAAGTGNTGELFF. CDR3 in DNA: TGTGCCAGCGCGGCCGGGACGGGCAACACCGGGGAGCTGTTTTTT.